Below are 11 T cell receptor beta chains sequenced from a single sample in a study of radiation and T cells in renal cell carcinoma. The repertoire was sequenced with immunoSEQ multiplex PCR; TCRdb's copy has only in-frame clones and lacks some. The sample consists of some 150,000 clones, roughly 90% of them appearing once. Time point meaning: blood 2 weeks post-SBRT. Treatment in this sample: 15 Gy SBRT to primary tumor, nephrectomy 4 weeks later. Sequencing was performed on blood, taken from a patient whose treatment included radiotherapy and nephrectomy. These receptors were taken from a woman between 50 and 59 years old with renal cell carcinoma.

This clone has only a few counts. The chain recombines TRBV5-1 with TRBJ1-2, with TRBD1 identical over 8 bases. The CDR3 length is 16 residues. V lost 5 bases and J lost 7; bases outside the gene matches: 16. Germline values: CDR1 SGHRS, CDR2 YFSETQ. CDR3 sequence reads: CASSVRGPGGQGGYTF. DNA for the CDR3: TGCGCCAGCAGTGTAAGAGGTCCAGGGGGCCAGGGTGGCTACACCTTC.

This sequence joins TRBV19 and TRBJ1-2; D is undetermined. V was trimmed by 3 bases and J by 3 bases, leaving 11 bases between them. The CDR3 has 14 residues. The germline V gene has CDR1 LNHDA and CDR2 SQIVND (reference sequence). CDR3 amino acids: CASSMDGRDYGYTF. The CDR3 DNA follows: TGTGCCAGTAGTATGGATGGCCGGGACTATGGCTACACCTTC.

J is TRBJ2-1 and V is TRBV7-2; 7 bases line up with TRBD2. CDR3 length equals 15 residues. The germline V gene encodes CDR1 SGHTA and CDR2 FQGNSA. J lost 0 bases, V lost 5 bases, and 4 bases had no gene match. The CDR3: CASSRAGSSYNEQFF. DNA of the CDR3: TGTGCCAGCAGCCGAGCGGGGAGCTCCTACAATGAGCAGTTCTTC.

The chain carries TRBV27 and TRBJ1-2; a weak D match, TRBD1 (6 bases). Trimming cost V 2 bases and J 4 bases, with 17 bases left between them. Germline CDR1 MNHEY, CDR2 SMNVEV (reference sequence). The CDR3 contains 16 residues. CDR3 nucleotides: TGTGCCAGCAGTTTAGGAGTTGGGGGGCTTAGCTATGGCTACACCTTC. Translation: CASSLGVGGLSYGYTF.

The chain joins TRBV4-2 to TRBJ1-3; D gene unclear. CDR1 is LGHNA, CDR2 YNFKEQ, per germline. The CDR3 totals 16 residues. The V gene lost 0 bases and the J gene lost 0 bases, with 9 bases spanning the gap. The CDR3 reads CASSQDRRASGNTIYF. For the CDR3, the DNA is TGTGCCAGCAGCCAAGATCGGCGCGCCTCTGGAAACACCATATATTTT.

The chain recombines TRBV9 with TRBJ2-7, with no clear D. Germline assignment: CDR1 SGDLS and CDR2 YYNGEE. V lost 3 bases to trimming and J lost 0 bases, with 7 bases between them. The CDR3 is 13 residues long. CDR3 amino acids: CASSGSLSYEQYF. CDR3 in DNA: TGTGCCAGCAGCGGCTCACTCTCCTACGAGCAGTACTTC.

V usage is TRBV9 and J usage is TRBJ2-1, with 12 positions matching TRBD2. The germline V gene has CDR1 SGDLS and CDR2 YYNGEE. V lost 0 bases, J lost 0 bases, and 7 bases stayed unmatched. The CDR3 consists of 19 residues. CDR3 residues: CASSVGLAGGPSSYNEQFF. Written as DNA, the CDR3 is TGTGCCAGCAGCGTAGGCCTAGCGGGGGGGCCTAGCTCCTACAATGAGCAGTTCTTC.

The rearrangement joins TRBV4-1 to TRBJ1-1; D might be TRBD1 (6 bases). The V end lost 1 base, the J end lost 0 bases, and 12 bases lay between the germline ends. This CDR3 has 16 residues. Per germline, CDR1 MGHRA and CDR2 YSYEKL. This CDR3 is CASSQGPRGMNTEAFF. The CDR3 DNA sequence: TGCGCCAGCAGCCAAGGTCCCAGGGGTATGAACACTGAAGCTTTCTTT.

Here the CDR3 DNA reads TGTGCCAGCAGCTTAGCCCTGACAGGGACCTACGAGCAGTACTTC. Its protein is CASSLALTGTYEQYF. The chain couples TRBV7-2 to TRBJ2-7, with 7 bases matching TRBD1. V dropped 0 bases and J dropped 2; count of bases not matched to a gene: 4. Germline V gene data show CDR1 as SGHTA and CDR2 as FQGNSA. The CDR3 sequence is 15 residues long.

The chain recombines TRBV5-4 with TRBJ1-2; D is perhaps TRBD1 (5 bases). Germline CDR1 SGHNT, CDR2 YYREEE (reference sequence). The ends were cut back, 0 bases at V and 1 base at J, with 10 bases in the middle. The CDR3 contains 15 residues. For the CDR3, the DNA is TGTGCCAGCAGCTTGGAGGCAGGGCTTAACTATGGCTACACCTTC. Its protein product is CASSLEAGLNYGYTF. Full variable domain (outside the CDR3, taken from reference TRBV5-4 and TRBJ1-2): ETGVTQSPTHLIKTRGQQVTLRCSSQSGHNTVSWYQQALGQGPQFIFQYYREEENGRGNFPPRFSGLQFPNYSSELNVNALELDDSALYLCASSLEAGLNYGYTFGSGTRLTVV.

The chain has TRBV7-2 and TRBJ1-2; no firm D call. The ends were cut back, 0 bases at V and 4 bases at J, with 3 bases in the middle. This CDR3 has 12 amino acids. Germline lookup yields CDR1 SGHTA and CDR2 FQGNSA. CDR3 loop: CASSLAGYGYTF. CDR3 sequence (DNA): TGTGCCAGCAGCTTAGCGGGCTATGGCTACACCTTC.